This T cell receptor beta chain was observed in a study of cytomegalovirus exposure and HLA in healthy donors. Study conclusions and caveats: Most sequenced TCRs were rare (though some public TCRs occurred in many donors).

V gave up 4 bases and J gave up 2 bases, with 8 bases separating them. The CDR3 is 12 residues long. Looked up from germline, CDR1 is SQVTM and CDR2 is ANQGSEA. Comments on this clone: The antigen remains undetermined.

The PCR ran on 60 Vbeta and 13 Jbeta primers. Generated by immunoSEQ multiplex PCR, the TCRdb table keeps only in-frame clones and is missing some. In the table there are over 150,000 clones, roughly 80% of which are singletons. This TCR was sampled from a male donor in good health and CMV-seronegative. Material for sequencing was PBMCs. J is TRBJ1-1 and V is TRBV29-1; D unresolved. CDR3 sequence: CSVVPGNTEAFF. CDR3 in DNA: TGCAGCGTTGTACCGGGTAACACTGAAGCTTTCTTT.